This TCR beta chain was recorded in a study of T cells in localized non-small cell lung cancer. General observations from the study: Investigators sequenced only a single tumor region, leaving heterogeneity possible.

CDR3 length: 14 residues. V was cut by 1 base and J by 6 bases, with 13 bases left in between. Germline CDR1 is SGHDN and CDR2 is FVKESK. TCRdb's table, derived via immunoSEQ multiplex PCR, lists solely in-frame clones and lacks some. The table lists 35,000 to 40,000 clones, 90% to 95% of them singletons, with approximately 7% in the top ten. In the case of this clone: Its antigen is unknown.

Sequenced here: peripheral blood, sampled before any cancer treatment. The origin of this receptor is an older female donor with stage I lung adenocarcinoma. The chain joins TRBV14 to TRBJ2-7; D gene ambiguous. CDR3 sequence: CASSQGNGPLEQYF. As DNA, the CDR3 is TGTGCCAGCAGCCAAGGTAACGGCCCCCTCGAGCAGTACTTC.